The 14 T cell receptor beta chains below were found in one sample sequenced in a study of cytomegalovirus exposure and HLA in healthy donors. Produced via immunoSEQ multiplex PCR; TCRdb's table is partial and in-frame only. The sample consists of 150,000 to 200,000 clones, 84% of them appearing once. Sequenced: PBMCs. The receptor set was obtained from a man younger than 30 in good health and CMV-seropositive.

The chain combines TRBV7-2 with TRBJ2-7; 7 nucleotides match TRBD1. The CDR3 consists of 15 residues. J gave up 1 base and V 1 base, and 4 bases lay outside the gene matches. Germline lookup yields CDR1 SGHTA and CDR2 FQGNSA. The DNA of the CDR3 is TGTGCCAGCAGCTTAGGCTGGGACAGATCCTACGAGCAGTACTTC. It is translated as CASSLGWDRSYEQYF.

This chain's CDR3 is CATSITGLGSQYF. DNA of the CDR3: TGTGCCACCAGCATTACGGGACTAGGCTCCCAGTACTTC. The chain recombines TRBV15 with TRBJ2-5, with 8 bases matching TRBD2. The germline V gene encodes CDR1 LNHNV and CDR2 YYDKDF (reference sequence). The trim removed 4 bases at V and 9 bases at J, leaving 7 bases unmatched. The CDR3 totals 13 residues.

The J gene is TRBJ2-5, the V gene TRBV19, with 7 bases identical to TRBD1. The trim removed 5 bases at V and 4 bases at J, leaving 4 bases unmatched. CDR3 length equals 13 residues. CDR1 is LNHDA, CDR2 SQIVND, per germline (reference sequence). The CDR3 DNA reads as TGTGCCAGTAGTGTCGGGACAGTAGAGACCCAGTACTTC. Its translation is CASSVGTVETQYF.

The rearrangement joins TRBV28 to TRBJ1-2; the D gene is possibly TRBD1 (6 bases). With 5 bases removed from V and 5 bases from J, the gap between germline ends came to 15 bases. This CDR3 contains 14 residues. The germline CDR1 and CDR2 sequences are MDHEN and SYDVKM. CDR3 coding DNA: TGTGCCAGCAGTCTCCGCGGGGGGCTATATGGCTACACCTTC. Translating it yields CASSLRGGLYGYTF.

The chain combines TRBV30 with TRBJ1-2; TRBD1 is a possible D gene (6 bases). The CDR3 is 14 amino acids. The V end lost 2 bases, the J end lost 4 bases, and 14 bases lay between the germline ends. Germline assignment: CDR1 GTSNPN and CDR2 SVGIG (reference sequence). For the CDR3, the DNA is TGTGCCTGGAGTAGGACAGATTCCGGCTATGGCTACACCTTC. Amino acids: CAWSRTDSGYGYTF.

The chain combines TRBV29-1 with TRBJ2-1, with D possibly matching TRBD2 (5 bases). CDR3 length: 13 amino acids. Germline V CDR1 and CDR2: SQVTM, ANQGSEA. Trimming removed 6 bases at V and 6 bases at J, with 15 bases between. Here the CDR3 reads CSVSVSRANEQFF. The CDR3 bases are TGCAGCGTCTCCGTCTCGCGGGCCAATGAGCAGTTCTTC.

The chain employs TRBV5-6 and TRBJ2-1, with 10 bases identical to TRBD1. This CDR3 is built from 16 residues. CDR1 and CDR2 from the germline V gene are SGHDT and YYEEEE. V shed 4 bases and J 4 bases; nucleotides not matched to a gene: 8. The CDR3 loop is CASSPDRGWAYNEQFF. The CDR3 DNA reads TGTGCCAGCAGCCCGGACAGGGGGTGGGCTTACAATGAGCAGTTCTTC.

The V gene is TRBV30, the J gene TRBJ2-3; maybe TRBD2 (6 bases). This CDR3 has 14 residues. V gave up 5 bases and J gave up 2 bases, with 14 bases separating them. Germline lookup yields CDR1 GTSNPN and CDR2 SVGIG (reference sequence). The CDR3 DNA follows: TGTGCCTGGCGACTAGGGGTAAACACAGATACGCAGTATTTT. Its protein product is CAWRLGVNTDTQYF.

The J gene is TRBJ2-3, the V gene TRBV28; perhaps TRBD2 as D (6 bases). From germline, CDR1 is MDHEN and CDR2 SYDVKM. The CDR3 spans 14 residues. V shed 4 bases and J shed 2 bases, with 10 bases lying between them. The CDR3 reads CASSSQRATDTQYF. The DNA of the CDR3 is TGTGCCAGCAGTTCACAGCGGGCCACAGATACGCAGTATTTT.

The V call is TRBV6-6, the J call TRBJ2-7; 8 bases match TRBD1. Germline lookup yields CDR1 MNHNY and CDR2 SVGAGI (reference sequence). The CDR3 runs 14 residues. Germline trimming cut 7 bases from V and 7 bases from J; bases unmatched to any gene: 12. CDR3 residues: CASTETRGPEEQYF. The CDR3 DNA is TGTGCCAGCACCGAAACCAGGGGGCCCGAAGAGCAGTACTTC.

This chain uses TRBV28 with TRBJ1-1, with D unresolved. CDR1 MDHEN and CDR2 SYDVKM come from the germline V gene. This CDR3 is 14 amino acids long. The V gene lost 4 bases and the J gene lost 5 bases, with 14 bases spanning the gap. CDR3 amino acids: CASSSYEAWTEAFF. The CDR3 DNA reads TGTGCCAGCAGTTCTTACGAGGCGTGGACTGAAGCTTTCTTT.

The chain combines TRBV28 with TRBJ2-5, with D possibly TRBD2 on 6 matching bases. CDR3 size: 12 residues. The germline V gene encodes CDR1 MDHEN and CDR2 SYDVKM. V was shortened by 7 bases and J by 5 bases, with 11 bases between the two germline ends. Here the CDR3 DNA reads TGTGCCAGCACCCACGGAGGGGAGACCCAGTACTTC. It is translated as CASTHGGETQYF.

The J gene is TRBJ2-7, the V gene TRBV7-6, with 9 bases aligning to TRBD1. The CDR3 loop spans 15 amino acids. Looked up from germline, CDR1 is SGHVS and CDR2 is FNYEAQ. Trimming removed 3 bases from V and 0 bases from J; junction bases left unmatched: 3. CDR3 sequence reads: CASSFTGGASYEQYF. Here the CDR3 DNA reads TGTGCCAGCAGCTTCACAGGGGGCGCCTCCTACGAGCAGTACTTC. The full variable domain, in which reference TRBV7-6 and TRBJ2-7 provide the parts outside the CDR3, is GAGVSQSPRYKVTKRGQDVALRCDPISGHVSLYWYRQALGQGPEFLTYFNYEAQQDKSGLPNDRFSAERPEGSISTLTIQRTEQRDSAMYRCASSFTGGASYEQYFGPGTRLTVT.

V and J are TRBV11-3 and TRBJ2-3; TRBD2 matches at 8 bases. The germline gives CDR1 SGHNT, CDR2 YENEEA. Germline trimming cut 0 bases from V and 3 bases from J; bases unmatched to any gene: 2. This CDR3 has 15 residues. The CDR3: CASSLELAETDTQYF. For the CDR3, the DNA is TGTGCCAGCAGCTTAGAACTAGCGGAGACAGATACGCAGTATTTT.